Described below is a single TCR beta chain sequence and its context. The data stem from a study of OX40 agonist ivuxolimab in advanced cancers. Here immunoSEQ multiplex PCR was the method, and the copy in TCRdb shows in-frame clones only, minus some. The sample yields about 43,000 clones, 85% to 95% seen once. The sequence derives from an adult with an advanced solid tumor such as melanoma, head and neck, liver or kidney cancer. The sequencing here drew on CD4+ or CD8+ T cells sorted from blood, taken in a trial of the OX40 agonist ivuxolimab.

In DNA, the CDR3 is TGTGCCAGCAGCTTGAGTAGCGGAAACAATGAGCAGTTCTTC. Amino acid sequence: CASSLSSGNNEQFF. The chain employs TRBV5-6 and TRBJ2-1; tentative D call: TRBD2 (6 bases). The V and J ends lost 1 base and 5 bases respectively, with 10 bases between them. The CDR3 sequence is 14 residues long. Germline V lookup: CDR1 SGHDT, CDR2 YYEEEE.